This TCR beta chain emerged from a study of identical twins. Study conclusions and caveats: Fewer insertions marked abundant cord blood beta clonotypes; young adult naive trended weakly, memory not at all. Alpha sequences out of frame and shared by twins had excess low generation probability. In monozygotic twins, models underestimated the sharing of out-of-frame TCR alpha.

The V gene lost 6 bases and the J gene lost 9 bases, with 15 bases spanning the gap. The CDR3 has 12 residues. CDR1 is DFQATT and CDR2 is SNEGSKA in the germline V gene (reference sequence). This clonotype has more than one count but fewer than ten. Its target is unknown. TCRdb analysed the 5' RACE reads with MiXCR anew, one entry per CDR3 protein. The sample records 1.5 million or so distinct CDR3 sequences, about 31% being singletons. With no exceptions, donors were healthy Caucasians. The chain couples TRBV20-1 to TRBJ2-1, with D unresolved. Sequencing was carried out using cord blood. The receptor was isolated from a newborn girl in good health. Written as DNA, the CDR3 is TGCAGTGCAGACGACGAAAAGGGTGAGCAGTTCTTC. It yields the protein CSADDEKGEQFF.